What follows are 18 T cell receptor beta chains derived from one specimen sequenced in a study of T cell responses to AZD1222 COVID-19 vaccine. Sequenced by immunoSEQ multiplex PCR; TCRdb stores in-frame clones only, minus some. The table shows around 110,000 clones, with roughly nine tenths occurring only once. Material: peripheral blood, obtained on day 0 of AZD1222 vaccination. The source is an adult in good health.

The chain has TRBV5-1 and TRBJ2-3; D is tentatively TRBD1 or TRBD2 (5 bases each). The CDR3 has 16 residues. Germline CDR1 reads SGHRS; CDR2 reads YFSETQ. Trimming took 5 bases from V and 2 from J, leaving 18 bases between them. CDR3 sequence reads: CASSRRGVINTDTQYF. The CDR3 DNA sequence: TGCGCCAGCAGTCGAAGAGGGGTGATCAACACAGATACGCAGTATTTT.

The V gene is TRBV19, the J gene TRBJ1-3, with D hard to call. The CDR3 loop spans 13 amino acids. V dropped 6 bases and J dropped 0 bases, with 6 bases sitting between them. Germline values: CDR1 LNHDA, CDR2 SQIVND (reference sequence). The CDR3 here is CASSQDSGNTIYF. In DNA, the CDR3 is TGTGCCAGTAGCCAGGACTCTGGAAACACCATATATTTT.

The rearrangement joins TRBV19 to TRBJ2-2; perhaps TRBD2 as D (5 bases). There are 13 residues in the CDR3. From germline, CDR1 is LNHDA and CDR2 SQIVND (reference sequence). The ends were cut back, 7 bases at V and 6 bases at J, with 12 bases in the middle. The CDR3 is CASTPGSPGELFF. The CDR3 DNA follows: TGTGCCAGTACCCCGGGGAGCCCCGGGGAGCTGTTTTTT.

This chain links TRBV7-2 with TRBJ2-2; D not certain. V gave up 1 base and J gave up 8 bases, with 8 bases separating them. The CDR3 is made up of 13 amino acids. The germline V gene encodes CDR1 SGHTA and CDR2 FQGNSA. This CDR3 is CASSLVVAGELFF. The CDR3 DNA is TGTGCCAGCAGCTTAGTCGTTGCGGGGGAGCTGTTTTTT.

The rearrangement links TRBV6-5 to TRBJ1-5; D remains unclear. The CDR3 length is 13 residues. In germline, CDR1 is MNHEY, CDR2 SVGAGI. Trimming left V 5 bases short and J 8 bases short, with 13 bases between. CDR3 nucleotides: TGTGCCAGCAGTCCCCGCGATGCGGAGCCCCAGCATTTT. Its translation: CASSPRDAEPQHF.

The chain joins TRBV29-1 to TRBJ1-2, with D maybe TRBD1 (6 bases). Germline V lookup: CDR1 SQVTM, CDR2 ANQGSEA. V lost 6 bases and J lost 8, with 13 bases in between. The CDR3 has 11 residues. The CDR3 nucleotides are TGCAGCGTAGATACAGGGTGGGGCTACACCTTC. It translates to CSVDTGWGYTF.

CDR3 amino acids: CASSDYGSSGNTIYF. CDR3 nucleotide sequence: TGTGCCAGCAGTGACTACGGGAGCTCTGGAAACACCATATATTTT. The chain employs TRBV25-1 and TRBJ1-3; D gene uncertain. The CDR3 length is 15 residues. The ends were cut back, 3 bases at V and 0 bases at J, with 9 bases in the middle. Per the germline V gene, CDR1 is MGHDK and CDR2 is SYGVNS.

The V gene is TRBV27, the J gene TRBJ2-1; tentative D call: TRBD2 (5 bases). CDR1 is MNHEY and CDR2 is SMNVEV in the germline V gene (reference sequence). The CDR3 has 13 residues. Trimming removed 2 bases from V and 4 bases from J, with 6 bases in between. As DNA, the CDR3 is TGTGCCAGCAGTTTACCGGGATACAATGAGCAGTTCTTC. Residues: CASSLPGYNEQFF.

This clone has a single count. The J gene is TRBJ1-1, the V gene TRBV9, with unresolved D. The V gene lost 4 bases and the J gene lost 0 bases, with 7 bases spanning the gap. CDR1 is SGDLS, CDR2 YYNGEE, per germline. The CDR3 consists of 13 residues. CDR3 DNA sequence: TGTGCCAGCAGCCCCTCCCTGAACACTGAAGCTTTCTTT. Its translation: CASSPSLNTEAFF.

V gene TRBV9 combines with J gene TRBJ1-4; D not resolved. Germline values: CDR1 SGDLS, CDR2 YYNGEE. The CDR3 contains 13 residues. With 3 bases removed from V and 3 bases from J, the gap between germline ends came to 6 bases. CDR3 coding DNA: TGTGCCAGCAGCGGGCTGTCTAATGAAAAACTGTTTTTT. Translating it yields CASSGLSNEKLFF. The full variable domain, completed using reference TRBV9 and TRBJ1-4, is DSGVTQTPKHLITATGQRVTLRCSPRSGDLSVYWYQQSLDQGLQFLIQYYNGEERAKGNILERFSAQQFPDLHSELNLSSLELGDSALYFCASSGLSNEKLFFGSGTQLSVL.

The chain's CDR3 is CSARQGFSGNTIYF. Here the CDR3 DNA reads TGCAGCGCCCGACAGGGTTTCTCTGGAAACACCATATATTTT. V gene TRBV29-1 combines with J gene TRBJ1-3; 7 bases map to TRBD1. CDR3 length equals 14 residues. Looked up from germline, CDR1 is SQVTM and CDR2 is ANQGSEA. V lost 7 bases, J lost 0 bases, and 6 bases stayed unmatched.

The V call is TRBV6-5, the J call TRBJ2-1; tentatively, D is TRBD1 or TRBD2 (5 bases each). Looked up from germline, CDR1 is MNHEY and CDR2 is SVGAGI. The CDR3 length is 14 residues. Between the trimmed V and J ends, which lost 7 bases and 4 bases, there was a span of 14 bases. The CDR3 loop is CASNSGPHYNEQFF. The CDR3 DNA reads TGTGCCAGCAACTCGGGACCTCATTACAATGAGCAGTTCTTC.

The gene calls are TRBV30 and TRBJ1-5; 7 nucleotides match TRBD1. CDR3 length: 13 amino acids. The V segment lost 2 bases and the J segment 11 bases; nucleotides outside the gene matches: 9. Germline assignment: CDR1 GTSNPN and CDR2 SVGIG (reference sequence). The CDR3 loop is CAWSPQGGQSQHF. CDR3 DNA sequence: TGTGCCTGGAGTCCCCAGGGGGGACAGTCCCAGCATTTT.

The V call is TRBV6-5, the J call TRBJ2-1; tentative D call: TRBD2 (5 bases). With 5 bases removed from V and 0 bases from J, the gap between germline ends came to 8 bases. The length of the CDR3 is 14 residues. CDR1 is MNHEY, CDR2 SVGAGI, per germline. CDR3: CASSPGSSYNEQFF. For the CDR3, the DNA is TGTGCCAGCAGTCCGGGGAGCTCCTACAATGAGCAGTTCTTC.

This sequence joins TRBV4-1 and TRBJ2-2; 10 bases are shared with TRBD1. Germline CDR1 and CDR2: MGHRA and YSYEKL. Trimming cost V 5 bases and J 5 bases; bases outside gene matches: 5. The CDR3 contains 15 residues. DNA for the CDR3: TGCGCCAGCAGCTACCGACAGGGGGCGACCGGGGAGCTGTTTTTT. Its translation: CASSYRQGATGELFF.

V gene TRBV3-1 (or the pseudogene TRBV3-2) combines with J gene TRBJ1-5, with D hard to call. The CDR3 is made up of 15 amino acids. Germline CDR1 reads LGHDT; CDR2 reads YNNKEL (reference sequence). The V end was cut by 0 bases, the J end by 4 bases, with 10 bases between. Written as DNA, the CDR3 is TGTGCCAGCAGCCAAGATCCAGCAGAGAATCAGCCCCAGCATTTT. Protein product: CASSQDPAENQPQHF.

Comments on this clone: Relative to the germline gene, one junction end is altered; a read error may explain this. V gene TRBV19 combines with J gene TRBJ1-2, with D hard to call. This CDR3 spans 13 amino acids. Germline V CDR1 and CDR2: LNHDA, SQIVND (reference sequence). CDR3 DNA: TGTGCCAGTAGGATAGGCGAGGCCTATGGCTACACCTTC. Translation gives CASRIGEAYGYTF. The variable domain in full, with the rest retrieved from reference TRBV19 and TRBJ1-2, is DGGITQSPKYLFRKEGQNVTLSCEQNLNHDAMYWYRQDPGQGLRLIYYSQIVNDFQKGDIAEGYSVSREKKESFPLTVTSAQKNPTAFYLCASRIGEAYGYTFGSGTRLTVV.

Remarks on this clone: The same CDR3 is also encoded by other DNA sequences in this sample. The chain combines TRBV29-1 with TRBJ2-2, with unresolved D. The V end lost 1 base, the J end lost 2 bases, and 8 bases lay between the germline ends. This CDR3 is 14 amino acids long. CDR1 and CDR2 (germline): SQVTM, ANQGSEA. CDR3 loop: CSVEVNSNTGELFF. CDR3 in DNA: TGCAGCGTTGAAGTCAACAGTAACACCGGGGAGCTGTTTTTT.